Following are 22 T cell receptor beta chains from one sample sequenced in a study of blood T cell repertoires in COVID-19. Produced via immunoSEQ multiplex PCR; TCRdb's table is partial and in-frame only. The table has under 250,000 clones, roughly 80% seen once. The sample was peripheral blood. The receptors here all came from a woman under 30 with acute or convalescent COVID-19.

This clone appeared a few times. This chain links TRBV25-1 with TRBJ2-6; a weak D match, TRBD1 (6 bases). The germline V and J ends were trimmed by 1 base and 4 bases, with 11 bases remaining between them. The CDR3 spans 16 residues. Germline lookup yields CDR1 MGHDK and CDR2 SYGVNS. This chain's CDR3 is CASSELAGDGANVLTF. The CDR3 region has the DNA TGTGCCAGCAGTGAATTGGCAGGGGACGGGGCCAACGTCCTGACTTTC. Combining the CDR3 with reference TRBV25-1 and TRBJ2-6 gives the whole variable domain EADIYQTPRYLVIGTGKKITLECSQTMGHDKMYWYQQDPGMELHLIHYSYGVNSTEKGDLSSESTVSRIRTEHFPLTLESARPSHTSQYLCASSELAGDGANVLTFGAGSRLTVL.

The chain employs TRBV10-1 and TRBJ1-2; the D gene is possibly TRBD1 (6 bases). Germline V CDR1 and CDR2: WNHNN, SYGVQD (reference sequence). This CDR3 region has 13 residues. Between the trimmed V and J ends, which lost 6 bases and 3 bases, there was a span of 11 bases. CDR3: CASSAGDDYGYTF. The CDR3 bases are TGCGCCAGCAGCGCAGGGGACGACTATGGCTACACCTTC.

This chain's CDR3 is CASKGQRNLERTEAFF. DNA for the CDR3: TGTGCCAGTAAGGGACAGAGGAATCTGGAACGCACTGAAGCTTTCTTT. The rearrangement links TRBV2 to TRBJ1-1, with 7 bases lining up with TRBD1. Germline values: CDR1 SNHLY, CDR2 FYNNEI. The CDR3 loop spans 16 amino acids. V shed 9 bases, J shed 4 bases, and the junction held 17 bases outside the gene matches.

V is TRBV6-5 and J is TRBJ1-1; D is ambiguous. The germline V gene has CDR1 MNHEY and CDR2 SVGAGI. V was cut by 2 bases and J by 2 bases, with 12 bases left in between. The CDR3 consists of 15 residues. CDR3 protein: CASSYQALGNTEAFF. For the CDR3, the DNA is TGTGCCAGCAGTTACCAGGCCCTCGGAAACACTGAAGCTTTCTTT.

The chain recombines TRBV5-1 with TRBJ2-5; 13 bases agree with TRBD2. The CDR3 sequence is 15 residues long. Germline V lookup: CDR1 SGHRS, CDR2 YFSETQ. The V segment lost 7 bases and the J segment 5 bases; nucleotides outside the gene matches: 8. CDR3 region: CASVKGLAGPETQYF. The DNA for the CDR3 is TGCGCCAGCGTGAAGGGACTAGCGGGACCTGAGACCCAGTACTTC.

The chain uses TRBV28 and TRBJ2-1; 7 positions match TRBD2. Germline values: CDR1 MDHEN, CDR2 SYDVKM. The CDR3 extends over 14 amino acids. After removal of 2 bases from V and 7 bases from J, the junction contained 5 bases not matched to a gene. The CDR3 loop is CASSLAGDGNEQFF. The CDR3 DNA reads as TGTGCCAGCAGTTTAGCGGGAGATGGTAATGAGCAGTTCTTC.

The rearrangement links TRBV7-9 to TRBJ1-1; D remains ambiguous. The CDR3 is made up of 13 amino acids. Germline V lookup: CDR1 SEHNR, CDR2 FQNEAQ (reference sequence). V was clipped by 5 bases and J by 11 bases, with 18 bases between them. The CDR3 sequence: CASSPPGFGQAFF. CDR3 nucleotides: TGTGCCAGCAGCCCCCCGGGGTTCGGTCAGGCTTTCTTT.

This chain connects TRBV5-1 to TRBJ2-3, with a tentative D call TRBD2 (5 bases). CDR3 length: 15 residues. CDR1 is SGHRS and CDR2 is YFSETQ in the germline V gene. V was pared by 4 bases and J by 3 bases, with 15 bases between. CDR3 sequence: CASSAPRGPTDTQYF. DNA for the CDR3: TGCGCCAGCAGCGCCCCGAGAGGGCCGACAGATACGCAGTATTTT.

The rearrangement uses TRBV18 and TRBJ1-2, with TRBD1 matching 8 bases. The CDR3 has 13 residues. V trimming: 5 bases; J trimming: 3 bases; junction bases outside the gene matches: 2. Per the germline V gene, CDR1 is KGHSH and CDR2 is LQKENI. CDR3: CASSAGQDYGYTF. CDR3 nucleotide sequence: TGTGCCAGCTCAGCGGGACAGGACTATGGCTACACCTTC.

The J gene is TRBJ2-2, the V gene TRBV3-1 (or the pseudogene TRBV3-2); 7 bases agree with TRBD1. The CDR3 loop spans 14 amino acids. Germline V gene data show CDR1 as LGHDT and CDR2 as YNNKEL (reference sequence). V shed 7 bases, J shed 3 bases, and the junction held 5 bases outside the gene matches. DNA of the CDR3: TGTGCCAGCAAATGGGACAGTTACACCGGGGAGCTGTTTTTT. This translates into CASKWDSYTGELFF.

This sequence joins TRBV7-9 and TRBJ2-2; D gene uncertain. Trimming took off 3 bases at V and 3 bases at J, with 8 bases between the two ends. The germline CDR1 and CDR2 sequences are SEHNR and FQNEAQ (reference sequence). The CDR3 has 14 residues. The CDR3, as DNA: TGTGCCAGCAGCTTGGCCGTTTACACCGGGGAGCTGTTTTTT. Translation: CASSLAVYTGELFF. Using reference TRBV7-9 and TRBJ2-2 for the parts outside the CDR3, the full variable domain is DTGVSQNPRHKITKRGQNVTFRCDPISEHNRLYWYRQTLGQGPEFLTYFQNEAQLEKSRLLSDRFSAERPKGSFSTLEIQRTEQGDSAMYLCASSLAVYTGELFFGEGSRLTVL.

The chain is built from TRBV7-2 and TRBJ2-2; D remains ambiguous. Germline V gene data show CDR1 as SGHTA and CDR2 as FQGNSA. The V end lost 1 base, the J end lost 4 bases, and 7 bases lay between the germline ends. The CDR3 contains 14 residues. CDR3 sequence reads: CASSLVAGTGELFF. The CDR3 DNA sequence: TGTGCCAGCAGCTTAGTTGCAGGCACCGGGGAGCTGTTTTTT.

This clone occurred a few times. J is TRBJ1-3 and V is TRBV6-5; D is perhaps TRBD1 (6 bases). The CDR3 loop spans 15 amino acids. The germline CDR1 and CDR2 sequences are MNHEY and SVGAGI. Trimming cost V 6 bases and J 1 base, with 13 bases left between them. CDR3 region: CASRNREGSGNTIYF. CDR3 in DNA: TGTGCCAGCAGAAACAGGGAGGGTTCTGGAAACACCATATATTTT.

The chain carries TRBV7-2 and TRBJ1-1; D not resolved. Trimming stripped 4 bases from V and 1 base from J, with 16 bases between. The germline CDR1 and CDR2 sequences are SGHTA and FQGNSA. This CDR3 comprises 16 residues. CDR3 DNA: TGTGCCAGCAGCTCCTCCGGGGTGGGCCGGAACACTGAAGCTTTCTTT. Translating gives CASSSSGVGRNTEAFF.

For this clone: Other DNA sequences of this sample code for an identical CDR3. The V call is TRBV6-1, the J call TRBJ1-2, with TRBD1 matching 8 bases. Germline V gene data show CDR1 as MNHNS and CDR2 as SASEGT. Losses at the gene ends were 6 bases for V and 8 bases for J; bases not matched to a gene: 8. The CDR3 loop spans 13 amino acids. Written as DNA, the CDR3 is TGTGCCAGCAGCCCGACAGGGGAGTACGGCTACACCTTC. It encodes CASSPTGEYGYTF.

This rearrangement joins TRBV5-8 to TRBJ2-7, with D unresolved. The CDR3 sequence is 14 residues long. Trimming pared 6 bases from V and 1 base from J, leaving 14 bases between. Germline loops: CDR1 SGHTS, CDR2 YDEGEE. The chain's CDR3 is CASTIGLASYEQYF. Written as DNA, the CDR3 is TGTGCCAGCACCATTGGGCTCGCTTCCTACGAGCAGTACTTC.

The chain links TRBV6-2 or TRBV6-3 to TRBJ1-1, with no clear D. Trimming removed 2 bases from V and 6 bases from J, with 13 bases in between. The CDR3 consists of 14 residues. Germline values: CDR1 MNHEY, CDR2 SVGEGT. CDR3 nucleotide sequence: TGTGCCAGCAGTTACCCGGGATCTAAAGCTGAAGCTTTCTTT. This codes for CASSYPGSKAEAFF.

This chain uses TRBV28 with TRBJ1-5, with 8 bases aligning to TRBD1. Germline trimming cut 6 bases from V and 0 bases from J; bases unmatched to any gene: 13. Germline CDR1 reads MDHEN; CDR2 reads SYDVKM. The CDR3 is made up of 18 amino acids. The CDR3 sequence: CASRGDRNRARSNQPQHF. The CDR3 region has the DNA TGTGCCAGCAGGGGGGACAGGAATAGGGCCCGTAGCAATCAGCCCCAGCATTTT.

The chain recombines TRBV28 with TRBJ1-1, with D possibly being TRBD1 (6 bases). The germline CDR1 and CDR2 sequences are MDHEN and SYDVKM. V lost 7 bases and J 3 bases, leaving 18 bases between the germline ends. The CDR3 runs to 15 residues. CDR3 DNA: TGTGCCAGCACAACCTTGACAGGCCGGGACACTGAAGCTTTCTTT. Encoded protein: CASTTLTGRDTEAFF.

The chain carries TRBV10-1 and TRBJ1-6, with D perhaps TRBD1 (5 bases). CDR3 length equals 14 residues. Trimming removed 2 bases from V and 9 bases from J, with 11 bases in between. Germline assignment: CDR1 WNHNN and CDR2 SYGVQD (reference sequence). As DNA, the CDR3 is TGCGCCAGCAGTGAGGGTCAGGGAAGTTCACCCCTCCACTTT. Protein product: CASSEGQGSSPLHF.

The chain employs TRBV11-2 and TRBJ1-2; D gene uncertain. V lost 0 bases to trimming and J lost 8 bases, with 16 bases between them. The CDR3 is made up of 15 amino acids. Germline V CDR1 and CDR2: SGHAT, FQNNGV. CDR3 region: CASSLDGGPGWGYTF. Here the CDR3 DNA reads TGTGCCAGCAGCTTAGATGGCGGGCCGGGTTGGGGCTACACCTTC.

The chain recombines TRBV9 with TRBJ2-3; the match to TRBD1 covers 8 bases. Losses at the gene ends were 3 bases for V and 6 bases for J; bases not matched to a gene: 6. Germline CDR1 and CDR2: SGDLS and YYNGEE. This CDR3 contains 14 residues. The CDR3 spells CASSARTGLDTQYF. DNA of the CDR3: TGTGCCAGCAGCGCCCGGACAGGGTTGGATACGCAGTATTTT.